This T cell receptor (beta chain) is drawn from a study of cytomegalovirus exposure and HLA in healthy donors. The PCR used 60 Vbeta and 13 Jbeta primers. TCRdb keeps only in-frame clones here, not all; method: immunoSEQ multiplex PCR. The sample lists under 250,000 clones; roughly 80% were seen once. CDR3 length: 14 residues. Germline V gene data show CDR1 as MGHRA and CDR2 as YSYEKL. Trimming removed 4 bases from V and 2 bases from J, with 12 bases in between. Of note for this clone: Distinct nucleotide sequences in the sample also encode this CDR3.

Sequenced input: PBMCs. The chain employs TRBV4-1 and TRBJ2-7, with D possibly TRBD1 on 6 matching bases. The sequence came from a male donor in good health and CMV-seronegative. The CDR3 DNA reads TGCGCCAGCAGCCCGCAACAGGGCCCCTACGAGCAGTACTTC. It translates to CASSPQQGPYEQYF.